Listed here is a single TCR beta chain. Original analysis: From reference gene primer amplification, estimates of nucleated cell counts were derived. The repertoire was sequenced with immunoSEQ multiplex PCR; TCRdb's copy has only in-frame clones and lacks some. V, J and clone size reflect that table, while D and trimming were determined from the DNA. The sample holds 72,000 or so clones, around 85% seen once. The sample belongs to a study of blood T cell repertoires in COVID-19. Study in general: The United States, Italy and Spain were the sources of the acute and convalescent COVID-19 samples. PBMCs, B-cell-depleted T cells, or T cells were the source of the cDNA or gDNA that made up the material.

Trimming at V came to 3 bases and at J to 6 bases, leaving 7 bases not matched to a gene. Germline V gene sequence: CDR1 MDHEN, CDR2 SYDVKM. The CDR3 is 16 amino acids. Source material: peripheral blood. This TCR came from a woman older than 75 with active or convalescent COVID-19. The rearrangement joins TRBV28 to TRBJ1-6; 8 bases are shared with TRBD1. In DNA, the CDR3 is TGTGCCAGCAGTTTTCTGGACAGGGCTAGTAATTCACCCCTCCACTTT. This sequence encodes CASSFLDRASNSPLHF.